This T cell receptor beta chain is drawn from a study of patients and donors after allogeneic stem cell transplantation. Germline CDR1 SQVTM, CDR2 ANQGSEA. The ends lost 4 bases at V and 6 bases at J; junction bases unmatched: 11. This CDR3 is built from 14 residues. TCRdb re-called the RT-PCR reads through MiXCR, storing one row per CDR3 protein. The table has about 87,000 distinct CDR3 sequences, 4% to 5% seen once. This clonotype has a count of ten or more. J is TRBJ1-1 and V is TRBV29-1, with 7 bases lining up with TRBD1. This clonotype was obtained from a human donor who was either an allogeneic HSCT recipient or a stem cell or donor lymphocyte infusion donor (not recorded which). It is not recorded whose cells these are; they may come from a transplant donor. Sequenced input: blood, either unsorted or a sorted T cell fraction (not recorded which). The CDR3 reads CSVVPQGGGPEAFF. CDR3 sequence (DNA): TGCAGCGTTGTCCCCCAGGGGGGGGGGCCTGAAGCTTTCTTT.